This T cell receptor (beta chain) was found in a study of Graves' ophthalmopathy and Graves' hyperthyroidism (dated by TCRdb to between 2017 and 2018). About the study as a whole: Peripheral blood was collected at initial diagnosis, prior to any treatment. To tell Graves' ophthalmopathy apart from Graves' hyperthyroidism, and to predict which patients would progress to ophthalmopathy, the study relied on TCR beta repertoire signatures. In total, some 130 blood samples were TCR-sequenced: approximately 40 ophthalmopathy, some 75 hyperthyroidism and about 17 hyperthyroidism-to-ophthalmopathy patients. To explore V-J signatures that distinguish ophthalmopathy from hyperthyroidism, a discovery set of 100 patients was enrolled, made up of 43 with ophthalmopathy and around 57 with stable hyperthyroidism. The independent validation cohort included approximately 19 hyperthyroidism patients plus 17 patients who later progressed from hyperthyroidism to ophthalmopathy. In over five hyperthyroidism patients, T-cell repertoires of thyroid tissue and blood were compared. Following sampling, methimazole starting at 30 mg daily was administered to hyperthyroidism patients, and high-dose intravenous methylprednisolone was administered to ophthalmopathy patients.

Ophthalmopathy patients were characterized by moderately to severely active disease, a Clinical Activity Score of at least 3, a NOSPECS grade of at least 4, and a disease duration under 3 months. Patients with other autoimmune diseases, uncontrolled infections, pregnancy or lactation were excluded from the study. Clinical symptoms, serum thyroxine, TRAb, thyroid ultrasound and orbital computed tomography were used for diagnosis. Using Ficoll-Paque density gradient centrifugation, PBMCs were isolated from 10 ml of fresh peripheral blood. Trizol reagent was used to extract the total RNA, and its quality was then checked on an Agilent 2100 Bioanalyzer. This clonotype was detected ten times or more. There is no known antigen for this receptor. The record has no base qualities; no much larger clone is one base away. For repertoire sequencing, the TCR beta CDR3 regions were amplified from RNA transcripts. The first round of RT-PCR was done with HTBI primers and the Qiagen OneStep RT-PCR kit, and was followed by a second round of multiplex PCR, then size selection and purification. Libraries were sequenced on an Illumina HiSeq2000 using paired-end 100 bp reads. The authors' analysis ran thus. Reads were processed with SOAPnuke, discarding reads with adapters, uncalled bases, mean Phred below 15, or no exact constant-primer or identifier match. High-quality paired reads were merged with COPE v1.2.5. Each unique nucleotide sequence was defined as a clonotype, and clonotypes were aligned to IMGT TRB V, D and J references with MiTCR v1.1. Only V-J combinations with frequency above 0.0001 were analysed, covering 99% to 99.2% of repertoires. For each V-J combination, a TCR clonal expansion and chaos score was defined as the ratio of F50 clonal expansion to chaos observed in the TCRdist matrix. Welch's t-statistics and random forest were used to reduce the features to approximately 13 V-J combinations, which were then used as input to a naive Bayes classifier. Thyroid-blood repertoire similarity was quantified with the Morisita-Horn index. In TCRdb, the public reads were trimmed at Q25 with fastp and aligned with MiXCR, with productive beta chains retained. Rows merge per CDR3 protein into single entries with the most common DNA and genes. TCRdb's processing, not the authors', yielded these V and J calls. The sample table holds over 650,000 distinct CDR3 sequences, of which over 40% were seen once. Of the sample, over 2.5% falls within the top ten clones.

Measured from the cysteine to the phenylalanine, the CDR3 is 14 residues long. Just CDR3 DNA is preserved here, 42 bases in frame from base 1. From a lookup of the germline V gene, CDR1 and CDR2 are SGHTA and FQGNSA. A distance of 8 bases separates the germline ends of V and J, which lose 2 bases and 1 base respectively. The paper as a whole reports these results and caveats: The 13-signature model separated ophthalmopathy from stable hyperthyroidism with 85% to 90% sensitivity and almost 84% specificity in cross-validation, and 80%/75% in the test set. Most expanded thyroid clonotypes with a frequency above 0.001 also appeared in blood, which suggests that blood repertoires may reflect the immune response in the thyroid. Sample size was not predetermined statistically, and investigators were not blinded to group allocation. In validation, the model predicted ophthalmopathy progression with about 70% sensitivity and 72.22% specificity; approximately 12 predicted patients were CT-confirmed with GO in a median of about 6.1 months.

Input material: peripheral blood. The chain joins TRBV7-2 to TRBJ1-1; the D gene is not confidently resolved. The source of this sequence is an adult man with Graves' ophthalmopathy. The DNA reads as follows: TGTGCCAGCAGCTTAATGGTGGCGAACACTGAAGCTTTCTTT. Its coded protein is CASSLMVANTEAFF. The CDR3 plus the reference TRBV7-2 and TRBJ1-1 genes for the other parts give the full variable domain: GAGVSQSPSNKVTEKGKDVELRCDPISGHTALYWYRQSLGQGLEFLIYFQGNSAPDKSGLPSDRFSAERTGGSVSTLTIQRTQQEDSAVYLCASSLMVANTEAFFGQGTRLTVV.